This T cell receptor beta chain was profiled in a study of T cells in Graves' hyperthyroidism and ophthalmopathy. TCR beta CDR3 regions were amplified from RNA transcripts. The HTBI primer set drove a first-round RT-PCR of the TCR CDR3. TCRdb processed the multiplex PCR reads anew with MiXCR; each CDR3 protein has one entry. The sample records roughly 550,000 distinct CDR3 sequences, 15% to 20% being singletons. The CDR3 contains 13 residues. Germline lookup yields CDR1 SGHNT and CDR2 YENEEA. Trimming shortened V by 3 bases and J by 6 bases, and 10 bases separated the two germline ends. The TCR was taken from a woman younger than 45 with Graves' ophthalmopathy. The chain has TRBV11-3 and TRBJ2-3; D is undetermined. The sample comprised blood. The CDR3 nucleotides are TGTGCCAGCAGCTTGGGCCGATTCGATACGCAGTATTTT. Translation: CASSLGRFDTQYF.